The text below deals with one T cell receptor (beta chain). Its antigen specificity is not known. It has no much larger one-base neighbor in the sample; base qualities were not kept. The cohort comprised 670 or so healthy bone marrow donors. At the time of sampling, all cohort members were nominally healthy, though unrecorded immune exposures were likely present. The donor tested CMV seronegative, placing the donor among the approximately 360 seronegative members of the cohort. Every donor gave a peripheral blood sample, and the peripheral blood mononuclear cells from that sample were used for TCR beta sequencing. The Qiagen DNeasy Blood Extraction Kit was used to extract genomic DNA from the blood cell samples. These data come from a study of cytomegalovirus exposure and HLA in healthy donors (dated 2017 in TCRdb). Background on the whole study: An earlier analysis of 550 to 700 of the donors reported 250 to 350 Gb of sequence data and about 100 million unique TCR beta sequences from roughly 180 million T cells. An early release that covered fewer than 750 HLA-typed donors contained about 300 gigabases of sequencing data and tens of millions of unique TCR sequences. Of the 300 to 500 genotyped donors, 65% to 90% were placed in the genetic ancestry cluster associated with self-reported Caucasian donors. The study aimed to test whether cataloging public T cell receptors could reveal signatures of past pathogen exposure. Using immunosequencing, the study profiled T cell repertoires from around 670 subjects and related those repertoires to cytomegalovirus serostatus. Besides the first cohort of 550 to 750 subjects, a separate validation cohort made up of over 100 different subjects was used. The study combined high-throughput TCR immunosequencing, statistical association of individual TCRs with disease status, and machine learning to predict cytomegalovirus infection status. In a later analysis, previously published TCR beta repertoires from 600 to 850 donors were re-analyzed and high-resolution HLA genotyping was added so that TCR occurrence patterns could be studied. The later analysis used no new phenotypic data to find candidate immune exposures, relying instead on TCR beta sequences and their occurrence across donors. In an earlier analysis of 587 of the donors, high-throughput TCR beta sequencing was used to judge whether each TCR beta V gene segment behaved as functional or pseudogenic. Donor age, sex, ethnicity and CMV serostatus were compiled alongside the repertoire data. In a later genetic analysis, genome-wide SNP genotypes for about 55% of the roughly 700 donors were used, and that subset was treated as a discovery cohort. All discovery cohort repertoires had been generated using a single sequencing platform. Class I and class II HLA loci were covered by the typing at four-digit resolution. The number of typed donors differed by locus: 629-630 for A, B, C, DRB1 and DQB1; 522 for DQA1; approximately 600 for DPA1; and around 490 for DPB1. A few DR-DQ haplotypes were treated as single units for association and clustering because of strong linkage in the cohort. Among some 400 genotyped donors of the cohort, an average of approximately 240,000 unique TCR beta nucleotide sequences was sequenced per donor, of which 15% to 20% were non-productive.

The CDR3 starts with the cysteine, ends with the phenylalanine, and has 15 residues. The kept DNA is CDR3 alone, 45 bases in frame from the first base. The trim is 5 bases for V and 7 bases for J, with a gap of 17 bases between the germline ends. CDR1 is given as SEHNR and CDR2 as FQNEAQ, both from the germline V gene (reference sequence). Library creation used the immunoSEQ multiplex PCR assay. For the multiplex PCR, a mixture combining 60 forward primers for TCR Vbeta segments and 13 reverse primers for TCR Jbeta segments was used. Amplification of the CDR3 region of rearranged TCR beta genes was performed with a multiplex PCR assay on genomic DNA. The Illumina HiSeq System was used to sequence the amplified TCR beta libraries as 87-base-pair reads. In the authors' own workflow: Across the roughly 670 repertoires, a later analysis counted approximately 75 million unique TCR beta chains, 9.5 million to 12 million of which were shared by at least two donors. A nearest-neighbor algorithm error-corrected the raw reads and collapsed the reads into unique sequences, merging closely related sequences to remove PCR and sequencing errors. Alignment of CDR3 sequences to IMGT reference sequences was used to assign V, D and J gene segments. For a sequence to be retained, a match of at least six nucleotides to both a V gene segment and a J gene segment was required. Rearrangements were called productive when the CDR3 lacked stop codons and stayed in frame with V and J; all others were non-productive. CDR3 was defined by IMGT convention, running from the second conserved V-encoded cysteine to the conserved J-encoded phenylalanine. The earlier analysis of about 570 of the donors excluded any sequence lacking an unambiguous match to a single V gene segment. In an earlier analysis of about 590 of the donors, a V segment was called functional when productive rearrangements were above 56.7%, and segregating when the standard deviation between donors exceeded 5%. A statistical classification framework was built to diagnose cytomegalovirus status from the catalog of TCR beta chain sequences. A later analysis assigned V and J genes by comparing TCR nucleotide sequences with IMGT/GENE-DB human TR gene sequences. Using the TCRdist pipeline, a later analysis assigned CDR3 sequences along with most-parsimonious VDJ recombination scenarios. In a later analysis, each TCR beta chain was defined by its CDR3 amino acid sequence together with its V-gene family, and reads without a unique V-gene family were excluded. A later analysis removed several hundred highly shared, low-generation-probability nucleotide sequences to deal with suspected cross-contamination and a sequencing artifact. For each public chain, a later analysis derived a clonal expansion index from normalized ranks of inferred template counts within each repertoire. Generation probabilities in a later analysis came from a VDJ recombination model fitted to out-of-frame rearrangements, and those results were checked against IGoR. In a later analysis, TCR-TCR, TCR-HLA and TCR-CMV co-occurrence was scored with hypergeometric tests, and a repertoire-size bias correction was applied to TCR pairs. A later analysis estimated false discovery rates by permuting HLA or CMV assignments 20 times. In a later analysis, co-occurring TCRs were grouped using DBSCAN, and TCRdist sequence similarity was added for clustering within HLA-allele-positive subsets. Co-occurrence clustering excluded repertoires with fewer than 30,000 or more than 120,000 public chains, plus five with anomalous nucleotide sharing. TCRdb took over this immuneACCESS table, retaining in-frame rearrangements with V and J assigned. Such tables are incomplete; in checked studies, under half of the missing clones stem from an unresolved V gene, and the remainder is unexplained. V and J calls and clone size are copied from that table; D and trimming were computed from the DNA. Here the sample has fewer than 200,000 clones; over 75% occur a single time. About 0.5% of the sample goes to the ten largest clones.

The investigation overall reported the following: Because the 87-base-pair reads could not distinguish some IMGT-functional V segments, including TRBV6-2 and TRBV6-3, those segments were excluded. The authors suggested that the approach could potentially be generalized to other disease states and immunological phenotypes. A later genetic analysis associated a missense DCLRE1C variant with V-gene and J-gene trimming of TCR beta chains, and an independent cohort replicated the association. Specific HLA alleles were associated with over 15,000 TCR beta sequences at a false discovery rate of 0.05 in a later analysis. Correlated functional status among segregating V segments might reflect linkage disequilibrium, but an unknown experimental factor could not be ruled out. In vitro tests confirmed that a few of the cytomegalovirus-associated TCR beta chains recognize cytomegalovirus antigens. A further reported finding was that TCR beta sequences accurately predicted the HLA-A and HLA-B alleles for most subjects in the first cohort. Strong co-occurrence of HLA alleles, especially DR and DQ, made assigning TCR associations to individual alleles difficult. In a later analysis, HLA-associated TCR beta chains were found to be more clonally expanded and to have lower generation probabilities than equally common non-associated chains. According to a later analysis, most CMV-associated TCR beta chains appeared to be HLA-restricted, and the HLA associations seemed to be driven largely by CMV exposure. Because counts were too low, about 18 rarely observed V segments, including chromosome 9 orphons, were left out of the earlier analysis of some 640 of the donors. According to a later analysis, TCR association rates differed among HLA loci, with DRB1 alleles showing the most associated TCRs and HLA-C alleles showing the fewest. In an earlier analysis of 587 of the donors, most TCR beta V segments appeared in productive rearrangements about 87% or about 30% of the time, broadly matching IMGT annotations. Sequencing depth was assumed to be roughly uniform across donors in the presence/absence analyses, though that assumption may not hold. The classifier was reported to diagnose cytomegalovirus status with high specificity and sensitivity in both the original cohort and the validation cohort. Across donors, most TCR sequences were observed very rarely, whereas some public TCRs were present in many individuals. HLA typing was unavailable for some donors at each locus, so association tests used only the typed subset. According to a later genetic analysis, donors in an Asian-associated ancestry cluster had fewer N-insertions in productive TCRs than the approximately 670-donor mean. In a later analysis, several top co-occurrence clusters were reported to appear linked to parvovirus B19, influenza, CMV and Epstein-Barr virus. In the study, about 150 TCR beta chains were listed as associated with cytomegalovirus. For the cohort, immune exposure information was limited to CMV serostatus. Only TCR beta chains were sequenced in this cohort, and the absence of alpha or paired-chain data limited detectable features. A cluster of highly shared sequence variants was judged likely to represent a technical artifact of the sequencing pipeline.

This clonotype was sampled from a woman aged 45 to 65 in good health and CMV-seronegative. The chain links TRBV7-9 with TRBJ2-2, with a weak D call of TRBD2 (6 bases match). Sequencing was done on a sample of PBMCs. The CDR3 has the sequence CASSPLAGYGGELFF. The nucleotides read TGTGCCAGCAGCCCTCTCGCGGGGTATGGCGGGGAGCTGTTTTTT. Where the CDR3 stops, the reference TRBV7-9 and TRBJ2-2 genes take over; the full variable domain is DTGVSQNPRHKITKRGQNVTFRCDPISEHNRLYWYRQTLGQGPEFLTYFQNEAQLEKSRLLSDRFSAERPKGSFSTLEIQRTEQGDSAMYLCASSPLAGYGGELFFGEGSRLTVL.